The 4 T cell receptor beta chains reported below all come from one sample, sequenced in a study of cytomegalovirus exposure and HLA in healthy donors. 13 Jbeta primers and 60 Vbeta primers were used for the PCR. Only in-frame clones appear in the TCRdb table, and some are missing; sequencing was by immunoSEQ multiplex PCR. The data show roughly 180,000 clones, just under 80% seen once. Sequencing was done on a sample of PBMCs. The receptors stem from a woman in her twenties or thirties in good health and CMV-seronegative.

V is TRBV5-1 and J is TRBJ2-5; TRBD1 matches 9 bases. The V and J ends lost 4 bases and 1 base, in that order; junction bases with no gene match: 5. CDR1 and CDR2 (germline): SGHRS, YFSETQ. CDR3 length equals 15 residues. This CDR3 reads CASSVGTGIQETQYF. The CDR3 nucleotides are TGCGCCAGCAGCGTCGGGACAGGGATCCAAGAGACCCAGTACTTC. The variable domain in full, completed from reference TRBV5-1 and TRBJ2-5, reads KAGVTQTPRYLIKTRGQQVTLSCSPISGHRSVSWYQQTPGQGLQFLFEYFSETQRNKGNFPGRFSGRQFSNSRSEMNVSTLELGDSALYLCASSVGTGIQETQYFGPGTRLLVL.

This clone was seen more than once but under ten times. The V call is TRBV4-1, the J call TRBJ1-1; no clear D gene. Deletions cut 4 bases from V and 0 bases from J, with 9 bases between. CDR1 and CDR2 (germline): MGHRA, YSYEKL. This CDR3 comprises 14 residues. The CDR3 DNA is TGCGCCAGCAGCCTCTCTACCTTGAACACTGAAGCTTTCTTT. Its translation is CASSLSTLNTEAFF.

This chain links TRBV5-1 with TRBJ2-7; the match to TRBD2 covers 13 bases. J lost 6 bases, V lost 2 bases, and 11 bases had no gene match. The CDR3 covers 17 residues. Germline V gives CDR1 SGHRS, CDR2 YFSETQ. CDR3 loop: CASSFSLAGGGSSEQYF. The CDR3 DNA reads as TGCGCCAGCAGCTTCTCACTAGCGGGGGGGGGAAGTTCCGAGCAGTACTTC.

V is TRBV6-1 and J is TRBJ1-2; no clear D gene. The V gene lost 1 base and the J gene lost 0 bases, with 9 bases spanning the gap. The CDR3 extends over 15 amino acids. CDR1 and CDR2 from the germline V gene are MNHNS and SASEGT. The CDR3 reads CASSEGVGANYGYTF. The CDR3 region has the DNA TGTGCCAGCAGTGAAGGGGTAGGAGCTAACTATGGCTACACCTTC.